The clone carrying this T cell receptor beta chain was counted a few times. Its specificity is not known. Exclusion of a patient resulted from uncontrolled infection, other autoimmune disease, pregnancy or lactation. The data were obtained in a study of T cells in Graves' hyperthyroidism and ophthalmopathy. Study context: Peripheral blood draws took place at initial diagnosis, ahead of any treatment.

Study observations and caveats: In the blood, most expanded thyroid clonotypes above 0.001 appeared as well. For ophthalmopathy, model prediction preceded onset by a median about 6.2 months.

The CDR3 totals 15 residues. Germline V CDR1 and CDR2: KGHDR, SFDVKD. Trimming removed 4 bases from V and 1 base from J; junction bases left unmatched: 2. TCR beta CDR3 regions were amplified from RNA. When the TCR CDR3 underwent first-round RT-PCR, the HTBI primer set was used. In TCRdb, the multiplex PCR reads were re-called with MiXCR into one record per CDR3 protein. Of 140,000 or so distinct CDR3 sequences in the sample, approximately 20% are singletons; the top ten hold around 70%. The receptor was isolated from a woman aged 45-65 years with Graves' hyperthyroidism that later progressed to Graves' ophthalmopathy. Sequenced sample: blood. This rearrangement joins TRBV24-1 to TRBJ1-4; 7 positions agree with TRBD1. The CDR3 DNA is TGTGCCACCAGTGAATCAGGGGGAACTAATGAAAAACTGTTTTTT. Translated: CATSESGGTNEKLFF.